The 18 T cell receptor beta chains below come from one sample, sequenced in a study of control samples from healthy donors and cancer patients. This table comes from immunoSEQ multiplex PCR, and its TCRdb copy is limited to in-frame clones, with some not included. The sample has tens of thousands of clones, 75% to 90% seen once. The source material was blood. All receptors come from a man aged 45-60 years in good health.

The rearrangement links TRBV25-1 to TRBJ1-4; 7 nucleotides match TRBD1. J was trimmed by 4 bases and V by 4 bases; bases with no gene match: 9. CDR1 is MGHDK, CDR2 SYGVNS, per germline. The CDR3 contains 16 residues. This CDR3 is CASSGSPGGDNEKLFF. CDR3 sequence (DNA): TGTGCCAGCAGTGGCTCCCCAGGGGGGGATAATGAAAAACTGTTTTTT. Using reference TRBV25-1 and TRBJ1-4 for the parts outside the CDR3, the full variable domain is EADIYQTPRYLVIGTGKKITLECSQTMGHDKMYWYQQDPGMELHLIHYSYGVNSTEKGDLSSESTVSRIRTEHFPLTLESARPSHTSQYLCASSGSPGGDNEKLFFGSGTQLSVL.

This chain uses TRBV12-3 or TRBV12-4 with TRBJ2-7; a possible D gene is TRBD2 (6 bases). This CDR3 has 13 amino acids. The V and J ends lost 6 bases and 5 bases respectively, with 14 bases between them. CDR3 nucleotide sequence: TGTGCCAGCAGCCCGGGGGTGAACGACGAGCAGTACTTC. Its translation is CASSPGVNDEQYF.

The V and J genes are TRBV7-9 and TRBJ1-5, with D possibly TRBD1 on 5 matching bases. This CDR3 has 15 residues. V was shortened by 6 bases and J by 2 bases, with 14 bases between the two germline ends. Germline assignment: CDR1 SEHNR and CDR2 FQNEAQ (reference sequence). CDR3 DNA: TGTGCCAGCAGGCGTGACGGGGGGGGCAATCAGCCCCAGCATTTT. It encodes CASRRDGGGNQPQHF.

This clone was detected once. This chain uses TRBV27 with TRBJ1-4; D is perhaps TRBD1 (6 bases). Germline V gene lookup returns CDR1 MNHEY and CDR2 SMNVEV (reference sequence). This CDR3 is 14 amino acids long. The ends were cut back, 5 bases at V and 7 bases at J, with 14 bases in the middle. CDR3 sequence reads: CASSPWTEGEKLFF. CDR3 DNA: TGTGCCAGCAGTCCTTGGACAGAAGGTGAAAAACTGTTTTTT.

The chain couples TRBV7-9 to TRBJ2-5; D uncertain. Per germline, CDR1 SEHNR and CDR2 FQNEAQ (reference sequence). Trimming took 5 bases from V and 5 from J, leaving 18 bases between them. The CDR3 loop spans 15 amino acids. CDR3 nucleotide sequence: TGTGCCAGCAGCCAAGGCCCCGGACGGGTGGAGACCCAGTACTTC. This codes for CASSQGPGRVETQYF.

This clone showed up just a few times. The same CDR3 also results from other DNA sequences found in this sample. The rearrangement uses TRBV9 and TRBJ1-2; D unresolved. The CDR3 loop spans 11 amino acids. Germline-derived CDR1 and CDR2 are SGDLS and YYNGEE. The V end was cut by 3 bases, the J end by 6 bases, with 6 bases between. The CDR3 nucleotides read TGTGCCAGCAGCGCCCCTGATGGCTACACCTTC. Protein sequence: CASSAPDGYTF.

The chain combines TRBV10-1 with TRBJ2-3; D is undetermined. The CDR3 runs 15 residues. Trimming removed 10 bases at V and 4 bases at J, with 21 bases between. CDR1 WNHNN and CDR2 SYGVQD come from the germline V gene (reference sequence). This CDR3 is CATTHPGCEADTQYF. The DNA for the CDR3 is TGCGCCACCACCCACCCCGGGTGTGAGGCAGATACGCAGTATTTT.

V is TRBV4-3 and J is TRBJ2-1; 11 nucleotides agree with TRBD2. Germline V gene data show CDR1 as LGHNA and CDR2 as YSLEER. The CDR3 consists of 15 residues. Trimming cost V 3 bases and J 7 bases; bases outside gene matches: 5. The CDR3 is CASSHSSGRNNEQFF. The DNA of the CDR3 is TGCGCCAGCAGCCATTCTAGCGGGAGGAATAATGAGCAGTTCTTC.

This rearrangement joins TRBV4-1 to TRBJ2-5, with 7 bases identical to TRBD1. CDR1 and CDR2 (germline): MGHRA, YSYEKL. The V segment lost 4 bases and the J segment 2 bases; nucleotides outside the gene matches: 4. This CDR3 is 14 amino acids long. CDR3 loop: CASSPTGVQETQYF. The DNA of the CDR3 is TGCGCCAGCAGCCCTACAGGGGTTCAAGAGACCCAGTACTTC.

The J gene is TRBJ2-1, the V gene TRBV12-5; 7 nucleotides line up with TRBD2. Germline V CDR1 and CDR2: LGHNT, FRNRAP. V shed 7 bases and J 2 bases; nucleotides not matched to a gene: 5. The CDR3 covers 14 residues. CDR3 sequence reads: CASVLAGAYNEQFF. The DNA for the CDR3 is TGTGCTAGTGTTTTAGCGGGCGCCTACAATGAGCAGTTCTTC.

This sequence joins TRBV28 and TRBJ2-6, with 10 bases identical to TRBD2. CDR1 is MDHEN and CDR2 is SYDVKM in the germline V gene. The CDR3 length is 15 residues. The junction had 2 bases not matched to a gene; V was cut back by 5 bases and J by 4 bases. CDR3 in amino acids: CASSPSGRGANVLTF. The CDR3 DNA is TGTGCCAGCAGTCCTAGCGGGAGAGGGGCCAACGTCCTGACTTTC.

The V call is TRBV5-1, the J call TRBJ2-3; 8 positions agree with TRBD1. CDR1 is SGHRS, CDR2 YFSETQ, per germline. V shed 1 base, J shed 1 base, and the junction held 5 bases outside the gene matches. There are 16 residues in the CDR3. The CDR3 DNA is TGCGCCAGCAGCTTGCTTAGGGGACAGGGCACAGATACGCAGTATTTT. It translates to CASSLLRGQGTDTQYF.

This chain connects TRBV18 to TRBJ1-1; the D gene is possibly TRBD1 (6 bases). Per the germline V gene, CDR1 is KGHSH and CDR2 is LQKENI. The CDR3 loop spans 15 amino acids. Trimming stripped 2 bases from V and 0 bases from J, with 10 bases between. This CDR3 is CASSPRTDMNTEAFF. The CDR3 DNA reads TGTGCCAGCTCACCAAGGACAGACATGAACACTGAAGCTTTCTTT.

The genes are TRBV18 and TRBJ2-2; TRBD1 matches at 8 bases. The germline V gene has CDR1 KGHSH and CDR2 LQKENI. Unmatched junction bases numbered 4, after V lost 4 bases and J lost 6 bases. The CDR3 is 14 residues long. CDR3 sequence: CASSLGQEAGELFF. The CDR3 nucleotides read TGTGCCAGCTCACTGGGACAGGAGGCCGGGGAGCTGTTTTTT.

This chain joins TRBV19 and TRBJ1-5; tentative D call: TRBD1 (6 bases). This CDR3 comprises 17 residues. Germline V gene data show CDR1 as LNHDA and CDR2 as SQIVND (reference sequence). The V gene lost 7 bases and the J gene lost 7 bases, with 26 bases spanning the gap. The CDR3 spells CASTRTLGVGAGQPQHF. The CDR3, as DNA: TGTGCCAGTACCCGCACTCTGGGGGTGGGGGCAGGGCAGCCCCAGCATTTT.

The V call is TRBV19, the J call TRBJ2-7, with a possible D match to TRBD1 (5 bases). Germline V gene lookup returns CDR1 LNHDA and CDR2 SQIVND (reference sequence). This CDR3 is built from 13 residues. The V gene lost 3 bases and the J gene lost 3 bases, with 9 bases spanning the gap. The CDR3 loop is CASSILDSYEQYF. DNA for the CDR3: TGTGCCAGTAGTATTCTAGACAGCTACGAGCAGTACTTC.

This rearrangement joins TRBV5-8 to TRBJ2-7; 8 nucleotides align to TRBD1. CDR3 length: 14 residues. The ends lost 4 bases at V and 3 bases at J; junction bases unmatched: 6. Germline CDR1 and CDR2: SGHTS and YDEGEE. The CDR3 is CASSPWDRLYEQYF. Here the CDR3 DNA reads TGTGCCAGCAGCCCCTGGGACAGGCTCTACGAGCAGTACTTC.

V usage is TRBV6-5 and J usage is TRBJ1-1; 8 bases are shared with TRBD1. This CDR3 is 15 amino acids long. The trim removed 2 bases at V and 4 bases at J, leaving 6 bases unmatched. The germline V gene has CDR1 MNHEY and CDR2 SVGAGI. The CDR3 reads CASSYPGQGFTEAFF. The CDR3 DNA is TGTGCCAGCAGTTACCCTGGACAGGGTTTCACTGAAGCTTTCTTT.